The T cell receptor beta chain described here comes from a study of T-cell memory formation after mild COVID-19. The overall study: The two donors had largely donor-specific TCR clusters. Study findings and constraints: Chiefly within CM and EM were the contracting CD4+ clones; CD8+ ones were within EMRA. Certain responding clones were present in pre-infection memory, suggesting participation of cross-reactive memory.

Germline V gene sequence: CDR1 MNHNS, CDR2 SASEGT. The V and J ends lost 1 base and 4 bases respectively, with 14 bases between them. The length of the CDR3 is 16 residues. TCRdb redid the calling of the 5' RACE reads with MiXCR, one entry per CDR3 protein. The sample includes roughly 170,000 distinct CDR3 sequences, about 18% seen only once; the top ten take 3% to 4%. Concerning this clonotype: Its antigen is as yet unknown.

The J gene is TRBJ2-1, the V gene TRBV6-1; TRBD2 might be the D (6 bases). The sample consisted of PBMCs or a T cell subset sorted from them (not recorded which). The receptor comes from a man between 18 and 35 years old who had mild COVID-19 (a few samples of this study predate the infection). Cell type and time point are not known. The CDR3 nucleotides read TGTGCCAGCAGTGAAGTTCCTAGCGCGGGATACAATGAGCAGTTCTTC. Translated: CASSEVPSAGYNEQFF.